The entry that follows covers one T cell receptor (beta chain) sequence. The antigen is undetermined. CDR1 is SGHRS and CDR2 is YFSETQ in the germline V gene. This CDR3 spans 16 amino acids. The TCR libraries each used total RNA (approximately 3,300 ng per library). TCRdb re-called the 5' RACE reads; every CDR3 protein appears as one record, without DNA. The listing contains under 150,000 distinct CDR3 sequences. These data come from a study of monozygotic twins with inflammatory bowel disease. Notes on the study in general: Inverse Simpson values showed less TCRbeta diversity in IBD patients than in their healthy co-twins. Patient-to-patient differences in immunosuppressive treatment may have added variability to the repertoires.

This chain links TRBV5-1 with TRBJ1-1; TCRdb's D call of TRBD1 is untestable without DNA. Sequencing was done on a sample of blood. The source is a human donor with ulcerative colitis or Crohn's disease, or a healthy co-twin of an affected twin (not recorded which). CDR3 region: CASTRRGEGRNTEAFF.